Shown below are 10 T cell receptor beta chains from a single sample sequenced in a study of radiotherapy plus CTLA-4 blockade in lung cancer. Profiling relied on immunoSEQ multiplex PCR, and the TCRdb table lists in-frame clones only, not all of them. The data show 30,000 to 35,000 clones, 75% to 85% seen once. The sample was peripheral blood, taken from a patient treated with radiotherapy plus ipilimumab. The receptors derive from a human donor with non-small cell lung cancer that progressed on radiotherapy plus ipilimumab.

The CDR3 nucleotides are TGTGCCAGCAGTCCCGGACTGGGAAGCTCTGGGGCCAACGTCCTGACTTTC. This encodes CASSPGLGSSGANVLTF. The rearrangement uses TRBV7-2 and TRBJ2-6; a possible D gene is TRBD2 (5 bases). The CDR3 extends over 17 amino acids. Germline CDR1 and CDR2: SGHTA and FQGNSA. The V end was cut by 6 bases, the J end by 0 bases, with 15 bases between.

The chain couples TRBV15 to TRBJ2-7; 7 nucleotides line up with TRBD1. The CDR3 is 14 amino acids. Germline V lookup: CDR1 LNHNV, CDR2 YYDKDF (reference sequence). J gave up 2 bases and V 0 bases, and 1 base lay outside the gene matches. Written as DNA, the CDR3 is TGTGCCACCAGCAGAGATCAGGGGGCCTACGAGCAGTACTTC. It codes for CATSRDQGAYEQYF.

The chain recombines TRBV27 with TRBJ2-1; D is ambiguous. With 5 bases removed from V and 10 bases from J, the gap between germline ends came to 12 bases. Germline CDR1 MNHEY, CDR2 SMNVEV (reference sequence). This CDR3 is built from 12 residues. The CDR3 reads CASSVLDGEQFF. In DNA form, the CDR3 reads TGTGCCAGCAGTGTCCTAGATGGGGAGCAGTTCTTC.

In this sample, this clone turned up a few times. The J gene is TRBJ1-1, the V gene TRBV7-2, with 10 nucleotides matching TRBD1. This CDR3 contains 18 residues. The trim removed 4 bases at V and 6 bases at J, leaving 17 bases unmatched. Looked up from germline, CDR1 is SGHTA and CDR2 is FQGNSA. This CDR3 is CASSSPYRPDRGNAEAFF. The CDR3 nucleotides are TGTGCCAGCAGCTCTCCATACAGACCGGACAGGGGGAATGCTGAAGCTTTCTTT.

This sequence joins TRBV7-2 and TRBJ2-1, with 9 bases lining up with TRBD2. The junction had 7 bases not matched to a gene; V was cut back by 6 bases and J by 4 bases. CDR1 is SGHTA and CDR2 is FQGNSA in the germline V gene. This CDR3 is 15 amino acids long. The CDR3 spells CASSPPAGGYNEQFF. In DNA form, the CDR3 reads TGTGCCAGCAGTCCGCCAGCGGGGGGATACAATGAGCAGTTCTTC. The complete variable domain, with remaining parts taken from reference TRBV7-2 and TRBJ2-1, reads GAGVSQSPSNKVTEKGKDVELRCDPISGHTALYWYRQSLGQGLEFLIYFQGNSAPDKSGLPSDRFSAERTGGSVSTLTIQRTQQEDSAVYLCASSPPAGGYNEQFFGPGTRLTVL.

This chain uses TRBV6-6 with TRBJ2-7, with 7 bases matching TRBD2. Germline V CDR1 and CDR2: MNHNY, SVGAGI (reference sequence). V lost 8 bases, J lost 2 bases, and 6 bases stayed unmatched. The CDR3 is 13 amino acids. The chain's CDR3 is CASGLRGTYEQYF. CDR3 in DNA: TGTGCCAGCGGCCTGCGGGGGACCTACGAGCAGTACTTC.

The V and J genes are TRBV6-4 and TRBJ1-2, with TRBD1 identical over 9 bases. Germline values: CDR1 MRHNA, CDR2 SNTAGT. The CDR3 length is 14 residues. J lost 5 bases, V lost 3 bases, and 4 bases had no gene match. The DNA of the CDR3 is TGTGCCAGCAGTGAAGGGACAGGGTATTATGGCTACACCTTC. This gives the protein CASSEGTGYYGYTF.

V is TRBV7-2 and J is TRBJ1-4; maybe TRBD1 (5 bases). Germline V CDR1 and CDR2: SGHTA, FQGNSA. CDR3 length equals 15 residues. Between the trimmed V and J ends, which lost 1 base and 7 bases, there was a span of 13 bases. The CDR3 here is CASSLGPIQGEKLFF. The CDR3 region has the DNA TGTGCCAGCAGCTTAGGTCCAATCCAGGGTGAAAAACTGTTTTTT. Filled out from reference TRBV7-2 and TRBJ1-4, the complete variable domain reads GAGVSQSPSNKVTEKGKDVELRCDPISGHTALYWYRQSLGQGLEFLIYFQGNSAPDKSGLPSDRFSAERTGGSVSTLTIQRTQQEDSAVYLCASSLGPIQGEKLFFGSGTQLSVL.

The gene calls are TRBV5-1 and TRBJ1-1, with 10 bases fitting TRBD1. The CDR3 length is 15 residues. Germline CDR1 and CDR2: SGHRS and YFSETQ. V was pared by 3 bases and J by 5 bases, with 7 bases of the junction left unmatched. The CDR3: CASSSMTGGVTEAFF. The CDR3 region has the DNA TGCGCCAGCAGCTCAATGACAGGGGGCGTGACTGAAGCTTTCTTT.

V gene TRBV5-4 combines with J gene TRBJ1-6; possible D gene TRBD1, 5 bases. The CDR3 extends over 16 amino acids. The V end was cut by 5 bases, the J end by 7 bases, with 19 bases between. Germline CDR1 SGHNT, CDR2 YYREEE (reference sequence). The CDR3 sequence: CASSPSQGLRNSPLHF. CDR3 sequence (DNA): TGTGCCAGCAGTCCAAGTCAGGGACTTCGAAATTCACCCCTCCACTTT. Combining the CDR3 with reference TRBV5-4 and TRBJ1-6 gives the whole variable domain ETGVTQSPTHLIKTRGQQVTLRCSSQSGHNTVSWYQQALGQGPQFIFQYYREEENGRGNFPPRFSGLQFPNYSSELNVNALELDDSALYLCASSPSQGLRNSPLHFGNGTRLTVT.